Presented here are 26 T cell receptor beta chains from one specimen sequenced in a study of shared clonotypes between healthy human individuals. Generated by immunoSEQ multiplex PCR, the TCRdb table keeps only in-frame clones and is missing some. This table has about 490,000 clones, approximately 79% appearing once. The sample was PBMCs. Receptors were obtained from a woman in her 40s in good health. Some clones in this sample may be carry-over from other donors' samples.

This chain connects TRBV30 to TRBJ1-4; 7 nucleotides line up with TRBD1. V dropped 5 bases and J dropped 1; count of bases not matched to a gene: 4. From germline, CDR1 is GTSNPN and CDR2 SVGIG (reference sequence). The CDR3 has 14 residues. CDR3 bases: TGTGCCTGGGCTACAGGGGTAACTAATGAAAAACTGTTTTTT. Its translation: CAWATGVTNEKLFF.

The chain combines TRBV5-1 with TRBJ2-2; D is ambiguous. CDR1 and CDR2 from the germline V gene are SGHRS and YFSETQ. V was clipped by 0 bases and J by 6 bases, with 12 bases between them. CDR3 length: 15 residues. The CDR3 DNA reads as TGCGCCAGCAGCTTGGCCGTTGCAGTAGCCGGGGAGCTGTTTTTT. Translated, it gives CASSLAVAVAGELFF.

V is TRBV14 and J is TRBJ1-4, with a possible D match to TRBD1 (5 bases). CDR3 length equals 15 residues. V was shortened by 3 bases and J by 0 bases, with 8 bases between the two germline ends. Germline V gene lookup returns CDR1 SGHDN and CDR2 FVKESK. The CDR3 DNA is TGTGCCAGCAGCCAGGAGACAGCAACTAATGAAAAACTGTTTTTT. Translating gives CASSQETATNEKLFF.

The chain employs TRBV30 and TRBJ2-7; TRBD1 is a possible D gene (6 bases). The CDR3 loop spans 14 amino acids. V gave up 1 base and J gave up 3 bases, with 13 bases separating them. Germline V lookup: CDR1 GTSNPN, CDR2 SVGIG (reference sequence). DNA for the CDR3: TGTGCCTGGAGTGCGGACAGTGCCGACTACGAGCAGTACTTC. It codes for CAWSADSADYEQYF.

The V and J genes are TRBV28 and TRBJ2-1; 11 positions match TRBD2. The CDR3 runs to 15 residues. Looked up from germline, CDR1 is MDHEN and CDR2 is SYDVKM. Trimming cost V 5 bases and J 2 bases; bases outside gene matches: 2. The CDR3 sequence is CASSQTSGAYNEQFF. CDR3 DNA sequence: TGTGCCAGCAGTCAGACTAGCGGGGCCTACAATGAGCAGTTCTTC.

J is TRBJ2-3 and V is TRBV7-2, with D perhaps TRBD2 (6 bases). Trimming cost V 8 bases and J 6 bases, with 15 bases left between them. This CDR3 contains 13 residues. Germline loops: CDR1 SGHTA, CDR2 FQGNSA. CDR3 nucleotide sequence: TGTGCCAGCGGGGCCGGGAGACCCGATACGCAGTATTTT. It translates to CASGAGRPDTQYF.

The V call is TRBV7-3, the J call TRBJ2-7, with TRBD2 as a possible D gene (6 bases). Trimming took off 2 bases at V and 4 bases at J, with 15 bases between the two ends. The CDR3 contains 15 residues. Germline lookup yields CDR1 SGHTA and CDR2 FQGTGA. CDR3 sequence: CASSLDGSGPYEQYF. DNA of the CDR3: TGTGCCAGCAGCTTAGACGGGAGTGGCCCTTACGAGCAGTACTTC. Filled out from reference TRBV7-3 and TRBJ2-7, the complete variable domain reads GAGVSQTPSNKVTEKGKYVELRCDPISGHTALYWYRQSLGQGPEFLIYFQGTGAADDSGLPNDRFFAVRPEGSVSTLKIQRTERGDSAVYLCASSLDGSGPYEQYFGPGTRLTVT.

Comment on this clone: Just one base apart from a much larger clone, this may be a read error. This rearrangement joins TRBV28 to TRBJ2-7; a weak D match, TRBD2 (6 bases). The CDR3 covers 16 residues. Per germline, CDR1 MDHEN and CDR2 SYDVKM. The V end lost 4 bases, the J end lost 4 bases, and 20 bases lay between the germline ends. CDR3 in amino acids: CASSSRSRGTSYEQYF. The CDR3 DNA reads TGTGCCAGCAGTTCCAGATCGCGCGGGACGAGTTACGAGCAGTACTTC.

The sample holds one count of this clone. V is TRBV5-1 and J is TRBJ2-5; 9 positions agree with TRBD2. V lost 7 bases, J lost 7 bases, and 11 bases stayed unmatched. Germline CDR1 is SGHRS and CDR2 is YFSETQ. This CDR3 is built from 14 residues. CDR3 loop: CASGTTSGSATQYF. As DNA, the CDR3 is TGCGCCAGCGGCACGACTAGCGGTTCGGCGACCCAGTACTTC.

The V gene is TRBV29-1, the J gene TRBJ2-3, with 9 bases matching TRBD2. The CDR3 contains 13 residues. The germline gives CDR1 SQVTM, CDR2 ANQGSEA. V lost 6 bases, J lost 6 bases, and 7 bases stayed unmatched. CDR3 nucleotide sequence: TGCAGCGTAGTTAGACTAGCGGAGGATACGCAGTATTTT. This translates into CSVVRLAEDTQYF.

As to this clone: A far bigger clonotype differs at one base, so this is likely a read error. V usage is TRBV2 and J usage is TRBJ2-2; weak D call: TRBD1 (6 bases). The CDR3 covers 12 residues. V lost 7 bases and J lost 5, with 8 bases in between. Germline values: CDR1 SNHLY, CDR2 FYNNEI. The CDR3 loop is CASTQGTGELFF. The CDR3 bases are TGTGCCAGCACCCAGGGGACCGGGGAGCTGTTTTTT.

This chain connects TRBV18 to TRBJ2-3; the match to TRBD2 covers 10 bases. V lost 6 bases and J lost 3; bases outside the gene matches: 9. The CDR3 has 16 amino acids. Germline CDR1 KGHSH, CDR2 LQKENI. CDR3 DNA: TGTGCCAGCTCGCCCCAAAGCGGGAGGGGGACAGATACGCAGTATTTT. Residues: CASSPQSGRGTDTQYF.

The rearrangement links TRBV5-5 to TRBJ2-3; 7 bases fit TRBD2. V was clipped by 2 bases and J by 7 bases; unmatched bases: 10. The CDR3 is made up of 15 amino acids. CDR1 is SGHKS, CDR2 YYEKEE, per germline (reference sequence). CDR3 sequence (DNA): TGTGCCAGCAGCTTCCGGCGGGAGCCGCAAAATACGCAGTATTTT. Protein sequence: CASSFRREPQNTQYF. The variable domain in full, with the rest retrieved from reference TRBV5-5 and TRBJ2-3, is DAGVTQSPTHLIKTRGQQVTLRCSPISGHKSVSWYQQVLGQGPQFIFQYYEKEERGRGNFPDRFSARQFPNYSSELNVNALLLGDSALYLCASSFRREPQNTQYFGPGTRLTVL.

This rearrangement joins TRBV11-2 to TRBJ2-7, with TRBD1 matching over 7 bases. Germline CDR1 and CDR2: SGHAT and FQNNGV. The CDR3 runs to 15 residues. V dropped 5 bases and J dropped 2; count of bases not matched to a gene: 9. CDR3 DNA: TGTGCCAGCAGCCGACTACAGGGGAGCCCCTACGAGCAGTACTTC. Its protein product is CASSRLQGSPYEQYF.

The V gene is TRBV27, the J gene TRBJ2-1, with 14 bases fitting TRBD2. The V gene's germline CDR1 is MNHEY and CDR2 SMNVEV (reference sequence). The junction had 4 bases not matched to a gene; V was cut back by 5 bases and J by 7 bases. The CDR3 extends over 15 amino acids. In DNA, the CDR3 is TGTGCCAGCAGTCTAGGGACTAGCGGGAGAAATGAGCAGTTCTTC. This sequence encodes CASSLGTSGRNEQFF.

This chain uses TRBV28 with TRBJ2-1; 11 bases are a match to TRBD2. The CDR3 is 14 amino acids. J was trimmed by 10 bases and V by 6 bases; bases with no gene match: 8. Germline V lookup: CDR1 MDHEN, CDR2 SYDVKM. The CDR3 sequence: CASRRTGTSGEQFF. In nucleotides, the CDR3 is TGTGCCAGCAGGCGAACCGGGACTAGCGGCGAGCAGTTCTTC.

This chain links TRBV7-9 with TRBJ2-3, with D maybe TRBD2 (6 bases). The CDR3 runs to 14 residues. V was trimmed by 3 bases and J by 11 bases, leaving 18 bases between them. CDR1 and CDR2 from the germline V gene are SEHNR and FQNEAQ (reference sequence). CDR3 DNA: TGTGCCAGCAGCTTGGAGAGCGGGCCTGTTCGGCAGTATTTT. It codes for CASSLESGPVRQYF.

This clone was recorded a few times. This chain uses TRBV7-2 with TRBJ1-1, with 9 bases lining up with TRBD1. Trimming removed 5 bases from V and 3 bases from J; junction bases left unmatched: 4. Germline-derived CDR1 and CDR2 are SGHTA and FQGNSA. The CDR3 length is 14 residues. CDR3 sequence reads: CASSPRDRDTEAFF. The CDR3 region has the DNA TGTGCCAGCAGCCCCCGGGACAGGGACACTGAAGCTTTCTTT.

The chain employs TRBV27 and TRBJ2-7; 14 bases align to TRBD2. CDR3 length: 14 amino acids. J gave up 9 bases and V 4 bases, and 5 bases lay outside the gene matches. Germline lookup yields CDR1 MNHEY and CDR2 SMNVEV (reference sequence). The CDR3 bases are TGTGCCAGCAGTTCCGGGACTAGCGGGAGAGTGCAGTACTTC. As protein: CASSSGTSGRVQYF.

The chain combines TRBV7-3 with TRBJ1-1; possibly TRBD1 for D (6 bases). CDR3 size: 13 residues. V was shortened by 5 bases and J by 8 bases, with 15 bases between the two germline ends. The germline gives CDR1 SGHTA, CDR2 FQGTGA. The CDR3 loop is CASSEDSNREAFF. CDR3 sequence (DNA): TGTGCCAGCAGCGAGGACAGTAATAGAGAAGCTTTCTTT.

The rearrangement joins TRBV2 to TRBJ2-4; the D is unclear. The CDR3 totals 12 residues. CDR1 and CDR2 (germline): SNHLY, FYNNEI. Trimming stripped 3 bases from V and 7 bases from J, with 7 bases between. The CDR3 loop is CASSDRQNIQYF. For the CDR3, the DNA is TGTGCCAGCAGTGACAGGCAGAACATTCAGTACTTC.

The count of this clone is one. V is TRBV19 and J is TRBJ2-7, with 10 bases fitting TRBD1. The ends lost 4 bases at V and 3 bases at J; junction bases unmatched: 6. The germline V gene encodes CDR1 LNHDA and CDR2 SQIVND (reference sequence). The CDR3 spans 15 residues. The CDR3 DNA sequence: TGTGCCAGTAGTAGCCAGGGACAGGGGAACTACGAGCAGTACTTC. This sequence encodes CASSSQGQGNYEQYF.

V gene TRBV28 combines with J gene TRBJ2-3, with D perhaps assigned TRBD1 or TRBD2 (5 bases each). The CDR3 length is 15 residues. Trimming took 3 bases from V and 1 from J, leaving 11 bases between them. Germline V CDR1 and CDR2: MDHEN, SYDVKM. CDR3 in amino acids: CASSFGGRGTDTQYF. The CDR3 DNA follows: TGTGCCAGCAGTTTTGGGGGAAGAGGCACAGATACGCAGTATTTT.

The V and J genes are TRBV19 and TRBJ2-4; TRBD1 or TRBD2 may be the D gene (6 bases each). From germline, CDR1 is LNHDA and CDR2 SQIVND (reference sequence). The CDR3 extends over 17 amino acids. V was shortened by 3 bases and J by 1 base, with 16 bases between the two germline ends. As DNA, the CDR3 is TGTGCCAGTAGTATTGTGGGGGCGCTAGCGGCCAAAAACATTCAGTACTTC. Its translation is CASSIVGALAAKNIQYF.

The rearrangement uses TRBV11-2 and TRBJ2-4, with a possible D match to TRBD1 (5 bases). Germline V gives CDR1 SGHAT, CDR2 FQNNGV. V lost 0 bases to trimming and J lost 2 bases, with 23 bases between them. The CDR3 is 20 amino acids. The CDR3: CASSLEPMTYRSKSKNIQYF. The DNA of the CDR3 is TGTGCCAGCAGCTTAGAGCCCATGACTTACAGGAGTAAGTCCAAAAACATTCAGTACTTC.

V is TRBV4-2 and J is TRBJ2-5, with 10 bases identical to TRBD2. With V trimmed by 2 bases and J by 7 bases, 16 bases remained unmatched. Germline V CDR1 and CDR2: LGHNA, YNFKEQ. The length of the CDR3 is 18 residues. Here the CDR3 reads CASSQLEGSAGGPPTQYF. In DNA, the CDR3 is TGTGCCAGCAGCCAACTAGAAGGGTCAGCGGGAGGGCCCCCGACCCAGTACTTC.